One sample yielded the 28 T cell receptor beta chains listed below, sequenced in a study of T-cell memory formation after mild COVID-19. TCRdb processed the 5' RACE reads anew with MiXCR; each CDR3 protein has one entry. Here the sample spans 150,000 to 200,000 distinct CDR3 sequences, 16% being singletons. Sequenced sample: PBMCs or a T cell subset sorted from them (not recorded which). These receptors originate from an adult woman who had mild COVID-19 (a few samples of this study predate the infection). Cell type and time point are not known.

This chain links TRBV6-5 with TRBJ2-5, with D perhaps matching TRBD1 or TRBD2 (5 bases each). The CDR3 consists of 16 residues. The V and J ends lost 7 bases and 7 bases respectively, with 25 bases between them. CDR1 is MNHEY and CDR2 is SVGAGI in the germline V gene. The CDR3 loop reads CASNGGYRASIRTQYF. The DNA for the CDR3 is TGTGCCAGCAATGGGGGTTATCGGGCCAGTATTCGGACCCAGTACTTC.

The chain joins TRBV12-3 or TRBV12-4 to TRBJ2-5, with D unclear. The CDR3 is 16 residues long. V lost 5 bases, J lost 5 bases, and 21 bases lay in between. As DNA, the CDR3 is TGTGCCAGCAGTATGATCCGAGGCTGGATGGGGGAGACCCAGTACTTC. It encodes CASSMIRGWMGETQYF.

The chain carries TRBV30 and TRBJ1-5; 8 bases are a match to TRBD1. The CDR3 loop spans 14 amino acids. Germline V lookup: CDR1 GTSNPN, CDR2 SVGIG (reference sequence). CDR3 nucleotides: TGTGTCATGAAGGACAGGGAAAGCAATCAGCCCCAGCATTTT. Its translation is CVMKDRESNQPQHF.

This clonotype was picked up many times. The V gene is TRBV7-2, the J gene TRBJ1-3; D gene uncertain. V was pared by 5 bases and J by 0 bases, with 11 bases between. Germline V lookup: CDR1 SGHTA, CDR2 FQGNSA. The CDR3 length is 15 residues. The CDR3 loop reads CASSTRRSSGNTIYF. The CDR3 nucleotides are TGTGCCAGCAGCACCCGACGCAGCTCTGGAAACACCATATATTTT.

This chain uses TRBV19 with TRBJ2-3; the D gene is possibly TRBD2 (6 bases). Germline CDR1 reads LNHDA; CDR2 reads SQIVND (reference sequence). Trimming removed 3 bases at V and 4 bases at J, with 17 bases between. CDR3 length equals 16 residues. The CDR3 DNA reads TGTGCCAGTAGTATGTTACTTCGGGGGAGGCCAGATACGCAGTATTTT. The encoded protein is CASSMLLRGRPDTQYF.

This clonotype turned up a few times. CDR3 loop: CASSPKARNEQFF. The CDR3 DNA sequence: TGCGCCAGCAGTCCCAAGGCGAGGAATGAGCAGTTCTTC. This chain uses TRBV4-1 with TRBJ2-1, with D unclear. The ends were cut back, 6 bases at V and 7 bases at J, with 13 bases in the middle. The CDR3 has 13 amino acids. Germline V gives CDR1 MGHRA, CDR2 YSYEKL.

This clonotype was observed a few times. The chain links TRBV7-3 to TRBJ2-2; 10 bases fit TRBD2. The germline V gene has CDR1 SGHTA and CDR2 FQGTGA. The CDR3 covers 16 residues. V shed 5 bases, J shed 6 bases, and the junction held 9 bases outside the gene matches. The CDR3 nucleotides are TGTGCCAGCAGCAAAGGACTAGCGGCGTTGGCCGGGGAGCTGTTTTTT. Protein product: CASSKGLAALAGELFF.

This chain joins TRBV5-1 and TRBJ2-1; tentatively, D is TRBD2 (5 bases). This CDR3 contains 15 residues. Germline CDR1 is SGHRS and CDR2 is YFSETQ. The V gene lost 0 bases and the J gene lost 0 bases, with 7 bases spanning the gap. In DNA form, the CDR3 reads TGCGCCAGCAGCTTGGTTGGGAGCTCCTACAATGAGCAGTTCTTC. Its translation is CASSLVGSSYNEQFF.

The table lists this clonotype with a few counts. The chain is built from TRBV4-1 and TRBJ2-6; perhaps TRBD1 as D (5 bases). Germline V CDR1 and CDR2: MGHRA, YSYEKL. This CDR3 contains 19 residues. V lost 4 bases, J lost 0 bases, and 19 bases lay in between. The CDR3 coding sequence is TGCGCCAGCAGCCCAAAGGGGAACACGGATTTCTCTGGGGCCAACGTCCTGACTTTC. Residues: CASSPKGNTDFSGANVLTF.

The genes are TRBV7-9 and TRBJ2-4; tentatively, D is TRBD1 or TRBD2 (6 bases each). The germline V gene encodes CDR1 SEHNR and CDR2 FQNEAQ (reference sequence). V gave up 10 bases and J gave up 1 base, with 17 bases separating them. This CDR3 has 15 residues. The CDR3 coding sequence is TGTGCCATTCCCTCGGGGGCCGAGGCCAAAAACATTCAGTACTTC. Protein: CAIPSGAEAKNIQYF.

V and J are TRBV5-1 and TRBJ2-3, with 9 bases matching TRBD2. CDR1 is SGHRS, CDR2 YFSETQ, per germline. CDR3 length equals 15 residues. The ends lost 0 bases at V and 4 bases at J; junction bases unmatched: 3. CDR3 in amino acids: CASSLDSGSADTQYF. The CDR3 DNA is TGCGCCAGCAGCTTGGATAGCGGGAGCGCAGATACGCAGTATTTT.

This clonotype has a handful of counts. This chain joins TRBV12-3 or TRBV12-4 and TRBJ2-3; a possible D gene is TRBD1 (6 bases). V shed 6 bases and J shed 2 bases, with 18 bases lying between them. The CDR3 has 16 amino acids. CDR3 protein: CASRTTGSHSTDTQYF. The CDR3 nucleotides are TGTGCCAGCAGGACAACAGGGTCCCACTCCACAGATACGCAGTATTTT.

In this sample, this clonotype turned up a few times. The chain employs TRBV24-1 and TRBJ1-2; D gene ambiguous. Per germline, CDR1 KGHDR and CDR2 SFDVKD. This CDR3 comprises 15 residues. Trimming removed 0 bases from V and 2 bases from J, with 9 bases in between. DNA for the CDR3: TGTGCCACCAGTGATTTGCGTGGAGGGAACTATGGCTACACCTTC. Translation gives CATSDLRGGNYGYTF.

This clonotype was detected a few times. The CDR3 DNA is TGTGCCTGGAGTCGGAAAACCTACGAGCAGTACTTC. It codes for CAWSRKTYEQYF. The genes are TRBV30 and TRBJ2-7; no definite D call. V was pared by 2 bases and J by 2 bases, with 7 bases between. Germline V gene lookup returns CDR1 GTSNPN and CDR2 SVGIG (reference sequence). The CDR3 runs 12 residues.

This clonotype came up a few times. V and J are TRBV5-8 and TRBJ2-3; 8 bases match TRBD1. There are 16 residues in the CDR3. Germline V lookup: CDR1 SGHTS, CDR2 YDEGEE. Trimming cost V 4 bases and J 9 bases; bases outside gene matches: 16. In nucleotides, the CDR3 is TGTGCCAGCAGCACGGACAGGGTCGGTAGGCTCTCGACGCAGTATTTT. It yields the protein CASSTDRVGRLSTQYF.

As to this clonotype: The germline gene is not matched at one end of the junction; a read error may be the cause. This chain uses TRBV27 with TRBJ2-1; D is perhaps TRBD1 or TRBD2 (5 bases each). This CDR3 spans 20 amino acids. The germline CDR1 and CDR2 sequences are MNHEY and SMNVEV (reference sequence). The CDR3 region has the DNA TGTGACAGCAGTTTCAGGACACCCGGTAAGGCGGGTCGCTCCTACAATGAGCAGTTCTTC. This codes for CDSSFRTPGKAGRSYNEQFF.

The chain carries TRBV30 and TRBJ2-7; possible D gene TRBD1, 5 bases. From germline, CDR1 is GTSNPN and CDR2 SVGIG (reference sequence). With 3 bases removed from V and 5 bases from J, the gap between germline ends came to 14 bases. This CDR3 is built from 13 residues. CDR3 loop: CAWRFRGSHEQYF. The DNA of the CDR3 is TGTGCCTGGAGGTTTAGGGGTAGCCACGAGCAGTACTTC. The full variable domain, its missing parts supplied by reference TRBV30 and TRBJ2-7, is SQTIHQWPATLVQPVGSPLSLECTVEGTSNPNLYWYRQAAGRGLQLLFYSVGIGQISSEVPQNLSASRPQDRQFILSSKKLLLSDSGFYLCAWRFRGSHEQYFGPGTRLTVT.

This clonotype was detected a few times. The chain is built from TRBV3-1 and TRBJ2-7, with D possibly being TRBD1 (6 bases). This CDR3 contains 15 residues. The ends were cut back, 3 bases at V and 0 bases at J, with 12 bases in the middle. Germline V lookup: CDR1 LGHDT, CDR2 YNNKEL (reference sequence). CDR3 residues: CASSQTGGSSYEQYF. Written as DNA, the CDR3 is TGTGCCAGCAGCCAGACAGGTGGAAGCTCCTACGAGCAGTACTTC.

In its sample, this clonotype was seen a few times. The chain combines TRBV6-4 with TRBJ2-1; TRBD2 matches at 8 bases. In germline, CDR1 is MRHNA, CDR2 SNTAGT. With 6 bases clipped from V and 15 bases from J, the junction kept 10 bases outside the gene matches. This CDR3 has 12 amino acids. The CDR3 protein is CASRSTSGGGFF. In DNA form, the CDR3 reads TGTGCCAGCAGATCCACTAGCGGCGGGGGGTTCTTC.

The rearrangement uses TRBV20-1 and TRBJ2-5; 7 nucleotides agree with TRBD2. The ends lost 0 bases at V and 1 base at J; junction bases unmatched: 8. Germline CDR1 is DFQATT and CDR2 is SNEGSKA (reference sequence). CDR3 length: 16 amino acids. The CDR3 is CSARDHWRGSQETQYF. CDR3 coding DNA: TGCAGTGCTAGAGATCACTGGCGGGGGTCCCAAGAGACCCAGTACTTC.

The chain joins TRBV7-3 to TRBJ2-1; TRBD2 matches at 10 bases. J was trimmed by 10 bases and V by 3 bases; bases with no gene match: 12. CDR1 is SGHTA, CDR2 FQGTGA, per germline. The CDR3 covers 16 residues. The DNA for the CDR3 is TGTGCCAGCAGCTTTTCCGGACTAGCGGCTGGCAGGGAGCAGTTCTTC. Its translation is CASSFSGLAAGREQFF. Together with reference TRBV7-3 and TRBJ2-1, the CDR3 gives the full variable domain: GAGVSQTPSNKVTEKGKYVELRCDPISGHTALYWYRQSLGQGPEFLIYFQGTGAADDSGLPNDRFFAVRPEGSVSTLKIQRTERGDSAVYLCASSFSGLAAGREQFFGPGTRLTVL.

This clonotype was recorded a few times. The chain recombines TRBV7-2 with TRBJ1-2; D remains unclear. This CDR3 comprises 13 residues. The ends were cut back, 5 bases at V and 8 bases at J, with 15 bases in the middle. The germline V gene encodes CDR1 SGHTA and CDR2 FQGNSA. The CDR3 sequence is CASSLNDFRGYTF. In DNA form, the CDR3 reads TGTGCCAGCAGCCTAAACGATTTTCGCGGCTACACCTTC.

With regard to this clonotype: One end of the junction does not line up with germline, which may come from a read error. The J gene is TRBJ2-3, the V gene TRBV2; 11 positions match TRBD2. The CDR3 totals 16 residues. Germline V gene data show CDR1 as SNHLY and CDR2 as FYNNEI. The DNA for the CDR3 is TGTGCCAACAGTGGGGGAGGGACTAGCGGAGGAGATACGCAGTATTTT. It codes for CANSGGGTSGGDTQYF. The whole variable domain, remainder taken from reference TRBV2 and TRBJ2-3, is EPEVTQTPSHQVTQMGQEVILRCVPISNHLYFYWYRQILGQKVEFLVSFYNNEISEKSEIFDDQFSVERPDGSNFTLKIRSTKLEDSAMYFCANSGGGTSGGDTQYFGPGTRLTVL.

The J gene is TRBJ1-2, the V gene TRBV7-2; D not resolved. CDR1 is SGHTA, CDR2 FQGNSA, per germline. The V and J ends lost 5 bases and 7 bases respectively, with 11 bases between them. This CDR3 comprises 12 residues. The CDR3 protein is CASSSLRVGYTF. As DNA, the CDR3 is TGTGCCAGCAGCAGTCTAAGGGTTGGCTACACCTTC.

This clonotype has more than one count but fewer than ten. The chain carries TRBV12-3 or TRBV12-4 and TRBJ1-1; 7 nucleotides align to TRBD1. This CDR3 region has 13 residues. With 3 bases clipped from V and 8 bases from J, the junction kept 6 bases outside the gene matches. CDR3 DNA sequence: TGTGCCAGCAGTTTTTCGACAGGGCGCGAAGCTTTCTTT. Amino acids: CASSFSTGREAFF.

V is TRBV12-3 or TRBV12-4 and J is TRBJ1-1; D is unresolved. The V end was cut by 6 bases, the J end by 4 bases, with 6 bases between. The CDR3 extends over 11 amino acids. The CDR3 reads CASRGVTEAFF. Here the CDR3 DNA reads TGTGCCAGCAGAGGAGTCACTGAAGCTTTCTTT.

This clonotype was recorded many times. The chain has TRBV29-1 and TRBJ1-5, with D perhaps TRBD1 (6 bases). Germline lookup yields CDR1 SQVTM and CDR2 ANQGSEA. V lost 4 bases and J lost 6, with 10 bases in between. The CDR3 is made up of 12 amino acids. CDR3 region: CSVGQGRQPQHF. DNA of the CDR3: TGCAGCGTTGGGCAGGGGCGTCAGCCCCAGCATTTT.

The rearrangement links TRBV7-2 to TRBJ2-7; TRBD2 aligns across 8 bases. Trimming cost V 5 bases and J 1 base; bases outside gene matches: 13. The germline gives CDR1 SGHTA, CDR2 FQGNSA. The CDR3 has 17 residues. The CDR3 sequence: CASSQRGSAPVSYEQYF. In DNA form, the CDR3 reads TGTGCCAGCAGCCAGCGGGGGTCGGCGCCTGTTTCCTACGAGCAGTACTTC.